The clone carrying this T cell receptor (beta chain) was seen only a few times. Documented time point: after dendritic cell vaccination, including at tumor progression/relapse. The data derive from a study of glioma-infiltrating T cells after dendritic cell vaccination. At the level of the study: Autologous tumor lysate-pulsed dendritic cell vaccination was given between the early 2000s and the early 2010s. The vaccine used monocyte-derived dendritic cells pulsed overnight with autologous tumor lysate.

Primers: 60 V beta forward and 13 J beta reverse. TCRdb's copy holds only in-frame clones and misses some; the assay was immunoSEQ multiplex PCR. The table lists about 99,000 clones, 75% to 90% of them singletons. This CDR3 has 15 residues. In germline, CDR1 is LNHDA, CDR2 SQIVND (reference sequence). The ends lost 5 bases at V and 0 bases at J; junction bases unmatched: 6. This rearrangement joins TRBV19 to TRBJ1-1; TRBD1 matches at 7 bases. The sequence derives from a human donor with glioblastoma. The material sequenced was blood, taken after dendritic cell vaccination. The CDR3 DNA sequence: TGTGCCAGTAGTCTCCGGACAGGCCTGAACACTGAAGCTTTCTTT. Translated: CASSLRTGLNTEAFF.